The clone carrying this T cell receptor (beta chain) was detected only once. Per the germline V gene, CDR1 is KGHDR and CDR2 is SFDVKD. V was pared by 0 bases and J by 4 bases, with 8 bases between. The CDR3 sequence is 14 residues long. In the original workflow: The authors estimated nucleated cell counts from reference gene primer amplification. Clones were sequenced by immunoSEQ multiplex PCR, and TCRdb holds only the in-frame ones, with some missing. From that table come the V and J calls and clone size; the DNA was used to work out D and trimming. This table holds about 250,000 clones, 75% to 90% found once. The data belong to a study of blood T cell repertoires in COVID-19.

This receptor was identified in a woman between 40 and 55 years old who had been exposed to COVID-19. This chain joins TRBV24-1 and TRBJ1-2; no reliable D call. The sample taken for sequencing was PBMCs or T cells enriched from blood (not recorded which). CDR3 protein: CATSDLTRVYGYTF. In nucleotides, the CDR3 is TGTGCCACCAGTGATTTGACGCGGGTCTATGGCTACACCTTC.